The 23 T cell receptor beta chains given below trace back to one sample, sequenced in a study of shared clonotypes between healthy human individuals. The protocol was immunoSEQ multiplex PCR, while the TCRdb copy is restricted to in-frame clones and leaves out a portion. The sample contains under 2,500,000 clones, around 95% of which appear only once. Material: naive CD4+ T cells sorted from blood. Indicated subset: CD45RA+ positively selected. All receptors come from a man aged 18-30 years in good health.

This clone was seen a single time. The V gene is TRBV2, the J gene TRBJ1-2, with D unresolved. The V end was cut by 2 bases, the J end by 6 bases, with 4 bases between. The CDR3 length is 11 residues. The germline CDR1 and CDR2 sequences are SNHLY and FYNNEI. CDR3 residues: CASSERHGYTF. For the CDR3, the DNA is TGTGCCAGCAGTGAACGACATGGCTACACCTTC.

A remark on this clone: The junction and the germline gene differ at one end; a read error may be behind it. This chain connects TRBV15 to TRBJ2-1; 8 bases are shared with TRBD2. CDR3 length: 16 residues. Germline lookup yields CDR1 LNHNV and CDR2 YYDKDF (reference sequence). The CDR3 nucleotides read TGTGCCACCCATAAGGGGCGGGGGGACCCCTACAATAAGCAGTTCTTC. Translation: CATHKGRGDPYNKQFF.

The rearrangement joins TRBV9 to TRBJ1-6, with no clear D. This CDR3 spans 15 amino acids. Trimming shortened V by 2 bases and J by 8 bases, and 14 bases separated the two germline ends. Germline CDR1 is SGDLS and CDR2 is YYNGEE. CDR3 nucleotide sequence: TGTGCCAGCAGCGTCACCGGGAGTAGGGATTCACCCCTCCACTTT. It specifies CASSVTGSRDSPLHF. Complete variable domain (other parts from reference TRBV9 and TRBJ1-6): DSGVTQTPKHLITATGQRVTLRCSPRSGDLSVYWYQQSLDQGLQFLIQYYNGEERAKGNILERFSAQQFPDLHSELNLSSLELGDSALYFCASSVTGSRDSPLHFGNGTRLTVT.

This rearrangement joins TRBV10-2 to TRBJ2-3; 7 bases line up with TRBD2. V lost 3 bases to trimming and J lost 3 bases; unmatched junction nucleotides: 9. The CDR3 sequence is 16 residues long. The V gene's germline CDR1 is WSHSY and CDR2 SAAADI. Here the CDR3 DNA reads TGCGCCAGCAGTGATCTTCGCGGGAGAGCTACAGATACGCAGTATTTT. It codes for CASSDLRGRATDTQYF.

The rearrangement joins TRBV5-4 to TRBJ2-7; D unresolved. V lost 0 bases and J 3 bases, leaving 10 bases between the germline ends. The length of the CDR3 is 14 residues. Per germline, CDR1 SGHNT and CDR2 YYREEE (reference sequence). CDR3 residues: CASSLAGLFYEQYF. CDR3 bases: TGTGCCAGCAGCTTGGCCGGCCTGTTCTACGAGCAGTACTTC.

J is TRBJ2-1 and V is TRBV5-1, with TRBD2 matching over 8 bases. Germline lookup yields CDR1 SGHRS and CDR2 YFSETQ. The CDR3 sequence is 15 residues long. With V trimmed by 1 base and J by 3 bases, 3 bases remained unmatched. This CDR3 reads CASSLYGTSYNEQFF. The DNA for the CDR3 is TGCGCCAGCAGCTTGTACGGGACTAGCTACAATGAGCAGTTCTTC.

This sequence joins TRBV4-3 and TRBJ1-3; D possibly corresponds to TRBD1 (5 bases). Deletions cut 0 bases from V and 0 bases from J, with 15 bases between. The CDR3 loop spans 18 amino acids. The germline CDR1 and CDR2 sequences are LGHNA and YSLEER. The CDR3 region has the DNA TGCGCCAGCAGCCAAGATATTACAGGCGCCTACTCTGGAAACACCATATATTTT. It encodes CASSQDITGAYSGNTIYF.

This chain joins TRBV19 and TRBJ2-4; TRBD1 might be the D (6 bases). V dropped 9 bases and J dropped 4 bases, with 19 bases sitting between them. Germline V gene data show CDR1 as LNHDA and CDR2 as SQIVND (reference sequence). The CDR3 is 15 amino acids. CDR3 nucleotide sequence: TGTGCCAGCATGGACAGCGCTCTTGGAAAAAACATTCAGTACTTC. Its translation: CASMDSALGKNIQYF.

The gene calls are TRBV10-2 and TRBJ1-6; no clear D. The germline gives CDR1 WSHSY, CDR2 SAAADI. V was shortened by 0 bases and J by 0 bases, with 3 bases between the two germline ends. CDR3 length: 15 residues. The CDR3 region is CASSESVSYNSPLHF. The CDR3, as DNA: TGCGCCAGCAGTGAGTCGGTCTCCTATAATTCACCCCTCCACTTT.

A single count supports this clone. CDR3 DNA sequence: TGTGCCAGCAGCTTCCCGGGGGCTTTACAAGAGACCCAGTACTTC. Translating gives CASSFPGALQETQYF. This sequence joins TRBV5-4 and TRBJ2-5; D tentatively reads TRBD1 or TRBD2 (6 bases each). Trimming removed 2 bases at V and 2 bases at J, with 13 bases between. Looked up from germline, CDR1 is SGHNT and CDR2 is YYREEE (reference sequence). CDR3 length: 15 amino acids.

This clone appeared a single time. In nucleotides, the CDR3 is TGTGCCTGGAGTACCAGCGGGAGCACAGATACGCAGTATTTT. Translating gives CAWSTSGSTDTQYF. J is TRBJ2-3 and V is TRBV30; D is possibly TRBD2 (6 bases). Germline CDR1 is GTSNPN and CDR2 is SVGIG (reference sequence). With 2 bases removed from V and 0 bases from J, the gap between germline ends came to 9 bases. The CDR3 extends over 14 amino acids.

The chain couples TRBV6-1 to TRBJ2-7; 7 bases fit TRBD2. The CDR3 runs 12 residues. Germline lookup yields CDR1 MNHNS and CDR2 SASEGT. After removal of 8 bases from V and 2 bases from J, the junction contained 3 bases not matched to a gene. The CDR3 is CASGGVAYEQYF. The CDR3 coding sequence is TGTGCCAGCGGGGGGGTGGCCTACGAGCAGTACTTC.

The chain recombines TRBV4-1 with TRBJ2-2; TRBD1 aligns across 7 bases. The CDR3 runs 17 residues. Germline V gene sequence: CDR1 MGHRA, CDR2 YSYEKL. V lost 0 bases to trimming and J lost 2 bases; unmatched junction nucleotides: 6. The CDR3 DNA is TGCGCCAGCAGCCAAGATTCAGGGACAGCTAACACCGGGGAGCTGTTTTTT. Amino acid sequence: CASSQDSGTANTGELFF.

The V call is TRBV5-8, the J call TRBJ1-1; no reliable D call. This CDR3 contains 13 residues. The V gene's germline CDR1 is SGHTS and CDR2 YDEGEE. V was pared by 4 bases and J by 5 bases, with 12 bases between. The CDR3 DNA follows: TGTGCCAGCAGCACGCCGGTCGGAACTGAAGCTTTCTTT. Translating gives CASSTPVGTEAFF.

This clone was seen once. The gene calls are TRBV6-1 and TRBJ1-1, with D possibly TRBD1 on 5 matching bases. Germline V gene sequence: CDR1 MNHNS, CDR2 SASEGT. The CDR3 has 13 residues. V was pared by 7 bases and J by 0 bases, with 9 bases between. CDR3 in amino acids: CASMGGMNTEAFF. Written as DNA, the CDR3 is TGTGCCAGCATGGGGGGGATGAACACTGAAGCTTTCTTT.

This chain connects TRBV14 to TRBJ2-1, with 10 bases aligning to TRBD1. Unmatched junction bases numbered 12, after V lost 1 base and J lost 6 bases. Germline CDR1 and CDR2: SGHDN and FVKESK. This CDR3 region has 18 residues. Written as DNA, the CDR3 is TGTGCCAGCAGCCAAGTTATTTTAAGGACAGGGGGTGGCAATGAGCAGTTCTTC. Amino acids: CASSQVILRTGGGNEQFF. The full variable domain, rest sourced from reference TRBV14 and TRBJ2-1, is EAGVTQFPSHSVIEKGQTVTLRCDPISGHDNLYWYRRVMGKEIKFLLHFVKESKQDESGMPNNRFLAERTGGTYSTLKVQPAELEDSGVYFCASSQVILRTGGGNEQFFGPGTRLTVL.

V usage is TRBV13 and J usage is TRBJ1-2; tentative D call: TRBD1 (6 bases). Germline values: CDR1 PRHDT, CDR2 FYEKMQ (reference sequence). The CDR3 runs 15 residues. V lost 1 base and J lost 5, with 14 bases in between. Here the CDR3 DNA reads TGTGCCAGCAGCTTAGATAGAACAGGGAAGTATGGCTACACCTTC. It yields the protein CASSLDRTGKYGYTF.

This chain links TRBV30 with TRBJ2-7, with D unresolved. V lost 0 bases and J lost 0, with 9 bases in between. The CDR3 covers 14 residues. CDR1 GTSNPN and CDR2 SVGIG come from the germline V gene (reference sequence). The CDR3 loop reads CAWSVLRISYEQYF. The CDR3 DNA follows: TGTGCCTGGAGTGTATTGAGGATCTCCTACGAGCAGTACTTC.

Comments on this clone: Other nucleotide sequences in the sample specify the same CDR3. The chain combines TRBV28 with TRBJ1-1, with D unclear. The germline V gene has CDR1 MDHEN and CDR2 SYDVKM. Trimming pared 2 bases from V and 2 bases from J, leaving 9 bases between. CDR3 size: 14 residues. CDR3 DNA: TGTGCCAGCAGTTTAAGGAGGACTAACACTGAAGCTTTCTTT. Translating gives CASSLRRTNTEAFF.

This rearrangement joins TRBV28 to TRBJ1-1; TRBD1 might be the D (6 bases). This CDR3 contains 12 residues. V lost 10 bases to trimming and J lost 5 bases, with 14 bases between them. Per the germline V gene, CDR1 is MDHEN and CDR2 is SYDVKM. CDR3 sequence (DNA): TGTGCCACAGGGGCTCCCGGAACTGAAGCTTTCTTT. Its translation: CATGAPGTEAFF.

The chain recombines TRBV7-9 with TRBJ1-6, with 9 positions matching TRBD1. V shed 5 bases and J 9 bases; nucleotides not matched to a gene: 5. The CDR3 contains 14 residues. Germline CDR1 SEHNR, CDR2 FQNEAQ (reference sequence). The CDR3 DNA reads as TGTGCCAGCAGCCCTGGGACAGGGAGTTCACCCCTCCACTTT. As protein: CASSPGTGSSPLHF.

This clone showed up just a few times. V usage is TRBV27 and J usage is TRBJ1-2; the D gene is possibly TRBD1 (5 bases). CDR1 MNHEY and CDR2 SMNVEV come from the germline V gene (reference sequence). The V end lost 0 bases, the J end lost 8 bases, and 13 bases lay between the germline ends. The CDR3 totals 14 residues. The CDR3 loop reads CASSLSRQGWGYTF. The CDR3 DNA sequence: TGTGCCAGCAGTTTATCTCGGCAGGGTTGGGGCTACACCTTC.

The chain uses TRBV30 and TRBJ2-7; 8 nucleotides match TRBD1. J lost 5 bases, V lost 1 base, and 4 bases had no gene match. This CDR3 spans 13 amino acids. Germline V CDR1 and CDR2: GTSNPN, SVGIG (reference sequence). CDR3 amino acids: CAWSGQGYNEQYF. CDR3 coding DNA: TGTGCCTGGAGTGGACAGGGGTATAACGAGCAGTACTTC.